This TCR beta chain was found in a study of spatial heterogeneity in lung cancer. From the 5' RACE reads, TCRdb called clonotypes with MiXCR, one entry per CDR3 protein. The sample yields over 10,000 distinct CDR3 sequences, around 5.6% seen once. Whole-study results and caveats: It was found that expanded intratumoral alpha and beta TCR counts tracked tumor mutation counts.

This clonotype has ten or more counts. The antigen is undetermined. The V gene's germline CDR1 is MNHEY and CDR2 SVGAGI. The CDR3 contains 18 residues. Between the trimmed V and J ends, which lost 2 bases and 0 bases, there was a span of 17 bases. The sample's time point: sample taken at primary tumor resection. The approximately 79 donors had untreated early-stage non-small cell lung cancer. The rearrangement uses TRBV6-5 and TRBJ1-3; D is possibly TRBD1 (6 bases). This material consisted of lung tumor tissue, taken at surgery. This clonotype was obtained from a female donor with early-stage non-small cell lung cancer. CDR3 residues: CASSYRAGGLGSGNTIYF. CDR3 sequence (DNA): TGTGCCAGCAGTTACCGCGCTGGGGGCCTGGGCTCTGGAAACACCATATATTTT.